This note documents a single TCR beta chain sequence. Trimming pared 4 bases from V and 1 base from J, leaving 8 bases between. Germline V gene lookup returns CDR1 SGHTA and CDR2 FQGNSA. The CDR3 covers 13 residues. The sample is drawn from a study of blood T cell repertoires in COVID-19. Authors' data handling: Estimation of nucleated cell counts relied on the amplification of reference gene primers. This table comes from immunoSEQ multiplex PCR, and its TCRdb copy is limited to in-frame clones, with some not included. The V and J calls and the clone size are those of that table, but D and trimming were determined from the DNA. The sample holds some 120,000 clones; approximately 85% are singletons and the top ten take about 4.3%.

This chain connects TRBV7-2 to TRBJ2-7, with a possible D match to TRBD2 (6 bases). The sequencing input was peripheral blood. This receptor was taken from a human donor in a cohort sampled during active COVID-19. CDR3 residues: CASSYSGSYEQYF. DNA for the CDR3: TGTGCCAGCAGCTATAGCGGTTCCTACGAGCAGTACTTC.